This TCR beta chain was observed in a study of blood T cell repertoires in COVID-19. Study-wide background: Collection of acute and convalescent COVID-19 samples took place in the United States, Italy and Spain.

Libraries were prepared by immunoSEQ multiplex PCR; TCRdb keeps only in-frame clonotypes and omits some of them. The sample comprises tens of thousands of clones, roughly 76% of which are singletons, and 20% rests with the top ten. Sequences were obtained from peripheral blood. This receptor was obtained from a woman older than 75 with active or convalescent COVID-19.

CDR3 region: CASSDFQGGADTQYF. DNA for the CDR3: TGTGCCAGCAGTGATTTCCAGGGGGGTGCAGATACGCAGTATTTT. The chain carries TRBV2 and TRBJ2-3; D may be TRBD1 (7 bases). The CDR3 runs 15 residues. The V end was cut by 3 bases, the J end by 4 bases, with 14 bases between. The germline V gene encodes CDR1 SNHLY and CDR2 FYNNEI.